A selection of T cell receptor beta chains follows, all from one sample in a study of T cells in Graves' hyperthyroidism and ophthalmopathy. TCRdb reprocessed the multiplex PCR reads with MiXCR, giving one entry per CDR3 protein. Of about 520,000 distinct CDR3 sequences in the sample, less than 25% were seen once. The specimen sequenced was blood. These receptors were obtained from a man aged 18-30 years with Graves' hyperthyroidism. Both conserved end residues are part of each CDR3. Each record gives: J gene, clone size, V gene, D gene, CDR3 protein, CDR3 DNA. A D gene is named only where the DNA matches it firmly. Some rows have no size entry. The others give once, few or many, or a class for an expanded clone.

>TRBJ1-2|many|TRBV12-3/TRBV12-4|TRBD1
CASSFGQGDTYGYTF
TGTGCCAGCAGTTTTGGACAGGGGGATACCTATGGCTACACCTTC
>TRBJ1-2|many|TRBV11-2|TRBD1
CASSLYSGQGHIGYTF
TGTGCCAGCAGCTTGTATTCGGGACAGGGACATATCGGCTACACCTTC
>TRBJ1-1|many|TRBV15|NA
CATSSPQGTRVEAFF
TGTGCCACCAGCAGCCCTCAGGGGACCCGAGTAGAAGCTTTCTTT
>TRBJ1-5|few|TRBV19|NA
CASSIVPGNQPQHF
TGTGCCAGTAGTATAGTACCGGGTAATCAGCCCCAGCATTTT
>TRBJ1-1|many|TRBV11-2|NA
CASSLRGGETEAFF
TGTGCCAGCAGCTTAAGAGGGGGGGAAACCGAAGCTTTCTTT
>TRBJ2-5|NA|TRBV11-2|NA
CASSLGQSETQYF
TGTGCCAGCAGCTTAGGACAGTCGGAGACCCAGTACTTC
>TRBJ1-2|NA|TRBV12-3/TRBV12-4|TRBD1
CASTSDRVGYTF
TGTGCCAGCACCTCGGACAGGGTGGGCTACACCTTC
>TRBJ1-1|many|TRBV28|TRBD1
CASSVILGGQESKGTEAFF
TGTGCCAGCAGCGTCATCTTAGGGGGACAGGAAAGTAAGGGCACTGAAGCTTTCTTT
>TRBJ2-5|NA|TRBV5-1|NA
CASRPRGGREETQYF
TGCGCCAGCAGACCCCGAGGGGGGCGGGAGGAGACCCAGTACTTC
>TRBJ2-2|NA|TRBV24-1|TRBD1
CATSGMGRAGGTGELFF
TGTGCCACCAGTGGAATGGGCAGGGCAGGGGGCACCGGGGAGCTGTTTTTT
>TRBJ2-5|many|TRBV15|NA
CATSREGRFQETQYF
TGTGCCACCAGCAGAGAGGGGCGGTTCCAAGAGACCCAGTACTTC
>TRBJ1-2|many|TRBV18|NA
CASSLVEGHGYTF
TGTGCCAGCTCACTGGTGGAGGGCCATGGCTACACCTTC
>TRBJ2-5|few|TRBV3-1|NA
CASSQIKGETQYF
TGTGCCAGCAGCCAAATTAAGGGGGAGACCCAGTACTTC
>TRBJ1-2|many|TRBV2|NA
CASSVGAVNYGYTF
TGTGCCAGCAGTGTGGGAGCGGTAAACTATGGCTACACCTTC
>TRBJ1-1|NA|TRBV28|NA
CASSQARENTEAFF
TGTGCCAGCTCCCAAGCCAGGGAGAACACTGAAGCTTTCTTT
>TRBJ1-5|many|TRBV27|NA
CASQGSGPQHF
TGTGCCAGCCAAGGCAGCGGCCCCCAGCATTTT
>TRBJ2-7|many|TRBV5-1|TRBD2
CASSLTGGGEQYF
TGTGCCAGCAGTCTAACGGGAGGGGGCGAGCAGTACTTC
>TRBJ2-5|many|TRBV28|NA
CASSFGWGGGLQETQYF
TGTGCCAGCAGTTTCGGTTGGGGCGGGGGCCTCCAAGAGACCCAGTACTTC
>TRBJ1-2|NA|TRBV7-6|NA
CASSAPGREGYTF
TGTGCCAGCAGCGCCCCAGGGCGGGAAGGCTACACCTTC
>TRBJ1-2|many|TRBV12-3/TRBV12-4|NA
CASGTPTYGYTF
TGTGCCAGCGGGACGCCTACCTATGGCTACACCTTC
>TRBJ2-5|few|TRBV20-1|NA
CSAPLKGEKTQYF
TGCAGTGCCCCTCTAAAGGGCGAGAAGACCCAGTACTTC
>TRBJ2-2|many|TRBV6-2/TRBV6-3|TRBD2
CASTKGTSGGSNTGELFF
TGTGCCAGCACCAAGGGCACTAGCGGGGGTTCAAACACCGGGGAGCTGTTTTTT
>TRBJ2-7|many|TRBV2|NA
CASSRDDNYEQYF
TGTGCCAGCAGTCGGGACGACAACTACGAGCAGTACTTC
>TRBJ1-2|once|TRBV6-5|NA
CASITCGNKNGYTF
TGTGCCAGCATTACTTGCGGGAACAAGAATGGCTACACCTTC
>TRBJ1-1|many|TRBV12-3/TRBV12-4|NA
CASSAPGSTRALNTEAFF
TGTGCCAGCAGTGCCCCCGGGTCAACGCGGGCTTTGAACACTGAAGCTTTCTTT
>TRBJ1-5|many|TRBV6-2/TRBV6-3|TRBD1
CASRVGQGARKGNQPQHF
TGTGCCAGCAGGGTAGGACAGGGGGCGCGGAAAGGCAATCAGCCCCAGCATTTT
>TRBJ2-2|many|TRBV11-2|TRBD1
CASRFTGGTGTGELFF
TGCGCCAGCAGGTTCACAGGGGGCACCGGCACCGGGGAGCTGTTTTTT
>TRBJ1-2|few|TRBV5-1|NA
CASSPGEFPGGYTF
TGCGCCAGCAGCCCGGGGGAGTTCCCCGGAGGCTACACCTTC
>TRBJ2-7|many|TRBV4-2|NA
CASSQESEVYEQYF
TGTGCCAGCAGCCAAGAGTCAGAGGTCTACGAGCAGTACTTC
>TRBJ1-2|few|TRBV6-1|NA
CASRPPRGKGGYTF
TGTGCCAGCAGACCACCCCGGGGTAAGGGCGGCTACACCTTC
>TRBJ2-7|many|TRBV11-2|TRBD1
CASSWASGQGSYEQYF
TGTGCCAGCAGCTGGGCGTCGGGACAGGGGTCCTACGAGCAGTACTTC
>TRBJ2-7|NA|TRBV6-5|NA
CASSYSGKGGYEQYF
TGTGCCAGCAGTTACTCCGGCAAGGGGGGTTACGAGCAGTACTTC
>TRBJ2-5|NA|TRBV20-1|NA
CSASTLAVQETQYF
TGCAGTGCTAGTACTTTAGCGGTTCAAGAGACCCAGTACTTC
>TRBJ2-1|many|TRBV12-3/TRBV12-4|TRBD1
CASSLGTGAYEQFF
TGTGCCAGCAGTTTAGGGACAGGGGCGTATGAGCAGTTCTTC
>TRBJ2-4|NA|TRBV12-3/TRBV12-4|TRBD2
CASRHGLAGAKNIQYF
TGTGCCAGCAGGCACGGACTAGCGGGAGCCAAAAACATTCAGTACTTC
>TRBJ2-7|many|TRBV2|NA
CASSQGTEIPYEQYF
TGTGCCAGCAGTCAGGGGACGGAGATTCCCTACGAGCAGTACTTC
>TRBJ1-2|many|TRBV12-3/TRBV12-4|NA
CASSSWSTGYTF
TGTGCCAGCAGTTCTTGGTCGACAGGCTACACCTTC
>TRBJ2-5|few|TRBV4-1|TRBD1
CASSHGTGRETQYF
TGCGCCAGCAGCCACGGGACAGGGAGAGAGACCCAGTACTTC
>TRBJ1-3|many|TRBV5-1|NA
CASSFQGSGTGNTIYF
TGCGCCAGCAGCTTTCAGGGGTCCGGGACTGGAAACACCATATATTTT
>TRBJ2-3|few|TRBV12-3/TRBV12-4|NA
CASSLALTRTDTQYF
TGTGCCAGCAGTTTAGCGCTAACCCGCACAGATACGCAGTATTTT
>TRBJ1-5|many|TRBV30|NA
CAWSSGHNQPQHF
TGTGCCTGGAGTTCGGGTCATAATCAGCCCCAGCATTTT
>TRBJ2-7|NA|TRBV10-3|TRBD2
CAISESMGASGRYGDEQYF
TGTGCCATCAGTGAGTCAATGGGGGCTAGCGGGAGATACGGGGACGAGCAGTACTTC
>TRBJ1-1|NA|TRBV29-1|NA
CSVEKGSTEAFF
TGCAGCGTTGAAAAGGGTAGCACTGAAGCTTTCTTT
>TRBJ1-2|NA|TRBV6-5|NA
CASSYSTGDYGYTF
TGTGCCAGCAGTTACTCGACGGGCGACTATGGCTACACCTTC
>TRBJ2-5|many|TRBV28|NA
CASSLRQTQYF
TGTGCCAGCAGTTTACGACAGACCCAGTACTTC
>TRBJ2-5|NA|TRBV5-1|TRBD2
CASSLSWRGGSETQYF
TGCGCCAGCAGCTTGAGTTGGCGGGGGGGCAGTGAGACCCAGTACTTC
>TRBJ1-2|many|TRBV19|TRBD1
CASSAGTGAYGYTF
TGTGCCAGTAGCGCCGGGACAGGGGCCTATGGCTACACCTTC
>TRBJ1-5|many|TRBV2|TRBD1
CASSYGQGRQPQHF
TGTGCCAGCAGTTACGGACAGGGAAGGCAGCCCCAGCATTTT
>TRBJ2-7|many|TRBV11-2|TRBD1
CASSLNRGFRPYEQYF
TGTGCCAGCAGCTTAAACAGGGGTTTCCGCCCCTACGAGCAGTACTTC
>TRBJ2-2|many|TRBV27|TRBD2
CASSFLAGPGGELFF
TGTGCCAGCAGTTTCTTAGCGGGGCCGGGGGGGGAGCTGTTTTTT
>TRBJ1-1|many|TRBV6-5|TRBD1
CASSYGTVNTEAFF
TGTGCCAGCAGTTACGGGACAGTTAACACTGAAGCTTTCTTT
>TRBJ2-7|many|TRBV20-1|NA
CSARGTGGHEQYF
TGCAGTGCTAGAGGGACGGGGGGCCACGAGCAGTACTTC
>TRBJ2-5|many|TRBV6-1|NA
CASRPFGINLYQETQYF
TGTGCCAGCAGACCCTTTGGGATCAACCTGTACCAAGAGACCCAGTACTTC